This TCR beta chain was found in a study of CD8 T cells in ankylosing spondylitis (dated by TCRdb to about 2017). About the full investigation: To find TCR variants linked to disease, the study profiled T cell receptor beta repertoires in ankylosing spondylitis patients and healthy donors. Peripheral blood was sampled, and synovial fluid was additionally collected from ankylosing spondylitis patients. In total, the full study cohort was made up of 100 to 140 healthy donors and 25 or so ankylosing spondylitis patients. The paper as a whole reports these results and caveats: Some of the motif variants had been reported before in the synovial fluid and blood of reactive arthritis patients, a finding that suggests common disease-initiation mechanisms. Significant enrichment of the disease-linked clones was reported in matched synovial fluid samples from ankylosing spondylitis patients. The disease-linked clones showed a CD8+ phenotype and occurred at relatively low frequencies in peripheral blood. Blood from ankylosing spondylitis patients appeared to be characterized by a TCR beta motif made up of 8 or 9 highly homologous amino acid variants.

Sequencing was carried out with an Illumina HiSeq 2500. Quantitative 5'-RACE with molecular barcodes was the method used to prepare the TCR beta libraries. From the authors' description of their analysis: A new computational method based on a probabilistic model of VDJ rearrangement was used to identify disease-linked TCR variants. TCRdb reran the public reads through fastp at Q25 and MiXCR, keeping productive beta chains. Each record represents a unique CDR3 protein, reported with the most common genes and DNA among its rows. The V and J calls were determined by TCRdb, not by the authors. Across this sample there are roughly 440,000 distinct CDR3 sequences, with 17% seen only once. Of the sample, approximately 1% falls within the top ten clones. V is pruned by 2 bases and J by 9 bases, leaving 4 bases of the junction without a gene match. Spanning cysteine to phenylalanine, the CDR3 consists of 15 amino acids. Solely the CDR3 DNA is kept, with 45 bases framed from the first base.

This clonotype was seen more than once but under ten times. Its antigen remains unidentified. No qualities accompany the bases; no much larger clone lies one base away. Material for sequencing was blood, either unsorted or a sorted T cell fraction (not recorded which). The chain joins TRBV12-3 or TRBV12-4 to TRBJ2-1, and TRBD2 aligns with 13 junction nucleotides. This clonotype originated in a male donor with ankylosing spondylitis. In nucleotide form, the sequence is TGTGCCAGCAGTTTAAGGACTAGCGGGAGTGGTGAGCAGTTCTTC. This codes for CASSLRTSGSGEQFF.